Below, 21 T cell receptor beta chains from the same sample are listed, as sequenced in a study of multiple sclerosis patients with progressive multifocal leukoencephalopathy (dated by TCRdb to about 2019). In the paper's terms, the time point label means: about a year of natalizumab therapy. According to the study, the label for this sample's treatment or condition signals: on natalizumab therapy at sampling. Libraries were built with the immunoSEQ multiplex PCR assay. The immuneACCESS repertoire file appears here via TCRdb, limited to in-frame rearrangements. These files lack a portion of the clones; in checked studies, under half of the deficit traces to unresolved V genes, and the cause of the others is not known. The sample has 20,000 to 25,000 clones on record, approximately 90% of them singletons. The top ten clones comprise about 2% of the sample. Here the sequenced sample was PBMCs, taken from a patient treated with natalizumab. These receptors were obtained from a man under 40 with multiple sclerosis.

The rearrangement joins TRBV19 to TRBJ2-3; a weak D match, TRBD2 (5 bases). This CDR3 spans 19 amino acids. Germline CDR1 LNHDA, CDR2 SQIVND (reference sequence). V lost 5 bases and J 3 bases, leaving 27 bases between the germline ends. CDR3 sequence reads: CASSPEGTPRPSTTDTQYF. Written as DNA, the CDR3 is TGTGCCAGTAGTCCAGAGGGCACTCCAAGACCCTCCACTACAGATACGCAGTATTTT.

V gene TRBV18 combines with J gene TRBJ2-3; D is undetermined. The germline V gene encodes CDR1 KGHSH and CDR2 LQKENI. The CDR3 is 14 amino acids. V was pared by 3 bases and J by 0 bases, with 7 bases between. CDR3 protein: CASSPLDSTDTQYF. Written as DNA, the CDR3 is TGTGCCAGCTCACCCCTGGACAGCACAGATACGCAGTATTTT.

The chain combines TRBV27 with TRBJ2-7; 9 nucleotides match TRBD1. Germline loops: CDR1 MNHEY, CDR2 SMNVEV (reference sequence). V was clipped by 2 bases and J by 0 bases; unmatched bases: 5. This CDR3 region has 16 residues. The CDR3 DNA is TGTGCCAGCAGTTTACTGACAGGGGGGGGCTCCTACGAGCAGTACTTC. It yields the protein CASSLLTGGGSYEQYF.

V and J are TRBV25-1 and TRBJ2-7; D is ambiguous. Germline CDR1 is MGHDK and CDR2 is SYGVNS. There are 14 residues in the CDR3. The V gene lost 4 bases and the J gene lost 4 bases, with 14 bases spanning the gap. The CDR3, as DNA: TGTGCCAGCAGTGCCTCAGGTTCGGAGTACGAGCAGTACTTC. It encodes CASSASGSEYEQYF.

The CDR3 sequence is CASSFGTGALGTEAFF. The CDR3 bases are TGTGCCAGCAGCTTCGGGACAGGGGCCTTGGGCACTGAAGCTTTCTTT. This chain joins TRBV11-2 and TRBJ1-1; 10 bases line up with TRBD1. CDR1 is SGHAT, CDR2 FQNNGV, per germline. The CDR3 is made up of 16 amino acids. The V segment lost 3 bases and the J segment 4 bases; nucleotides outside the gene matches: 8.

V gene TRBV7-2 combines with J gene TRBJ1-1; 8 bases are shared with TRBD1. The CDR3 consists of 15 residues. The germline V gene encodes CDR1 SGHTA and CDR2 FQGNSA. V lost 1 base and J lost 4; bases outside the gene matches: 5. The CDR3 here is CASSLGGRGLTEAFF. CDR3 DNA: TGTGCCAGCAGCTTAGGCGGCAGGGGGCTCACTGAAGCTTTCTTT.

This clone has just a few counts. DNA of the CDR3: TGCGCCAGCAGCTTGGTTGGACAGGGAACCCACTCTGGGGCCAACGTCCTGACTTTC. Its protein is CASSLVGQGTHSGANVLTF. This chain uses TRBV5-1 with TRBJ2-6, with TRBD1 matching 8 bases. This CDR3 spans 19 amino acids. V dropped 0 bases and J dropped 0; count of bases not matched to a gene: 8. Germline CDR1 SGHRS, CDR2 YFSETQ.

This chain uses TRBV5-8 with TRBJ2-1; maybe TRBD1 (5 bases). Germline CDR1 and CDR2: SGHTS and YDEGEE. V lost 6 bases and J lost 7, with 11 bases in between. This CDR3 contains 12 residues. The CDR3 sequence is CASTAGFNEQFF. The CDR3 bases are TGTGCCAGCACGGCAGGGTTTAATGAGCAGTTCTTC.

The chain couples TRBV11-3 to TRBJ2-1, with 8 bases aligning to TRBD2. Germline-derived CDR1 and CDR2 are SGHNT and YENEEA. V shed 1 base, J shed 6 bases, and the junction held 11 bases outside the gene matches. The CDR3 sequence is 17 residues long. This chain's CDR3 is CASSLGEGTRFTNEQFF. CDR3 nucleotide sequence: TGTGCCAGCAGCTTAGGGGAGGGGACTAGATTTACCAATGAGCAGTTCTTC.

This chain connects TRBV29-1 to TRBJ2-3; D gene ambiguous. CDR1 SQVTM and CDR2 ANQGSEA come from the germline V gene. The CDR3 is 12 residues long. The germline V and J ends were trimmed by 6 bases and 2 bases, with 9 bases remaining between them. The CDR3 DNA sequence: TGCAGCGTCAGAGCCTTCACAGATACGCAGTATTTT. As protein: CSVRAFTDTQYF.

The chain carries TRBV5-4 and TRBJ2-5; 10 positions agree with TRBD1. The germline gives CDR1 SGHNT, CDR2 YYREEE (reference sequence). V gave up 4 bases and J gave up 5 bases; unmatched junction bases: 5. The CDR3 consists of 14 residues. CDR3 protein: CASSTRTGGETQYF. For the CDR3, the DNA is TGTGCCAGCAGCACACGGACAGGGGGGGAGACCCAGTACTTC.

V usage is TRBV28 and J usage is TRBJ1-5, with TRBD1 matching over 8 bases. Germline trimming cut 2 bases from V and 2 bases from J; bases unmatched to any gene: 5. The V gene's germline CDR1 is MDHEN and CDR2 SYDVKM. The CDR3 has 16 amino acids. The CDR3 spells CASSLGQGRGNQPQHF. CDR3 bases: TGTGCCAGCAGTTTAGGACAGGGCAGAGGCAATCAGCCCCAGCATTTT.

This chain links TRBV7-2 with TRBJ2-3; TRBD2 might be the D (5 bases). The CDR3 has 14 residues. The germline V and J ends were trimmed by 3 bases and 2 bases, with 9 bases remaining between them. Germline V CDR1 and CDR2: SGHTA, FQGNSA. CDR3: CASSFGGFTDTQYF. CDR3 DNA sequence: TGTGCCAGCAGCTTCGGCGGGTTCACAGATACGCAGTATTTT.

This chain links TRBV7-9 with TRBJ1-2; D may be TRBD1 (5 bases). The germline V gene encodes CDR1 SEHNR and CDR2 FQNEAQ (reference sequence). Trimming pared 2 bases from V and 4 bases from J, leaving 11 bases between. The CDR3 totals 14 residues. CDR3 nucleotide sequence: TGTGCCAGCAGCTTATATGGGGCCGTCTATGGCTACACCTTC. Protein: CASSLYGAVYGYTF.

The J gene is TRBJ2-6, the V gene TRBV18; D may match TRBD1 or TRBD2 (5 bases each). This CDR3 is 18 amino acids long. V gave up 2 bases and J gave up 0 bases, with 14 bases separating them. The germline CDR1 and CDR2 sequences are KGHSH and LQKENI. As DNA, the CDR3 is TGTGCCAGCTCACCATCCGGGACGGTTAGCTCTGGGGCCAACGTCCTGACTTTC. Protein product: CASSPSGTVSSGANVLTF.

The CDR3 region is CASSLLQGVGTDTQYF. The CDR3 DNA follows: TGTGCCAGCAGTCTTCTACAGGGTGTTGGCACAGATACGCAGTATTTT. The J gene is TRBJ2-3, the V gene TRBV7-8; tentative D call: TRBD1 (6 bases). V was cut by 6 bases and J by 1 base, with 17 bases left in between. CDR3 length: 16 residues. Per the germline V gene, CDR1 is SGHVS and CDR2 is FQNEAQ.

J is TRBJ2-1 and V is TRBV5-1; 11 bases map to TRBD2. CDR1 and CDR2 from the germline V gene are SGHRS and YFSETQ. The CDR3 contains 17 residues. With V trimmed by 4 bases and J by 6 bases, 12 bases remained unmatched. The CDR3 here is CASSPLAVAGGPNEQFF. As DNA, the CDR3 is TGCGCCAGCAGCCCGCTCGCAGTAGCGGGAGGGCCCAATGAGCAGTTCTTC.

The rearrangement uses TRBV9 and TRBJ1-1; TRBD1 matches at 10 bases. The J segment lost 4 bases and the V segment lost 4 bases, leaving 10 bases of the junction unmatched. This CDR3 is 16 amino acids long. Germline lookup yields CDR1 SGDLS and CDR2 YYNGEE. The CDR3 region is CASSLRTGGISTEAFF. DNA of the CDR3: TGTGCCAGCAGCCTAAGGACAGGGGGGATCAGCACTGAAGCTTTCTTT.

The chain employs TRBV5-4 and TRBJ2-3; 8 bases are a match to TRBD1. J lost 4 bases, V lost 7 bases, and 11 bases had no gene match. The CDR3 is made up of 15 amino acids. CDR1 is SGHNT and CDR2 is YYREEE in the germline V gene (reference sequence). The CDR3 spells CASGMTGEIADTQYF. CDR3 DNA: TGTGCCAGCGGGATGACAGGGGAAATAGCAGATACGCAGTATTTT.

The chain links TRBV29-1 to TRBJ1-2; a possible D gene is TRBD1 (5 bases). Germline V gene lookup returns CDR1 SQVTM and CDR2 ANQGSEA. V lost 4 bases and J 10 bases, leaving 16 bases between the germline ends. The CDR3 runs to 12 residues. CDR3 sequence reads: CSVAHGAADYTF. In DNA form, the CDR3 reads TGCAGCGTTGCACACGGGGCTGCCGACTACACCTTC. Full variable domain (rest looked up from reference TRBV29-1 and TRBJ1-2): SAVISQKPSRDICQRGTSLTIQCQVDSQVTMMFWYRQQPGQSLTLIATANQGSEATYESGFVIDKFPISRPNLTFSTLTVSNMSPEDSSIYLCSVAHGAADYTFGSGTRLTVV.

The chain recombines TRBV6-1 with TRBJ2-7, with TRBD2 matching 12 bases. This CDR3 region has 14 residues. The junction had 5 bases not matched to a gene; V was cut back by 7 bases and J by 4 bases. Germline V gives CDR1 MNHNS, CDR2 SASEGT. This chain's CDR3 is CASNRLAGVYEQYF. The CDR3 bases are TGTGCCAGCAATCGACTAGCGGGAGTGTACGAGCAGTACTTC.